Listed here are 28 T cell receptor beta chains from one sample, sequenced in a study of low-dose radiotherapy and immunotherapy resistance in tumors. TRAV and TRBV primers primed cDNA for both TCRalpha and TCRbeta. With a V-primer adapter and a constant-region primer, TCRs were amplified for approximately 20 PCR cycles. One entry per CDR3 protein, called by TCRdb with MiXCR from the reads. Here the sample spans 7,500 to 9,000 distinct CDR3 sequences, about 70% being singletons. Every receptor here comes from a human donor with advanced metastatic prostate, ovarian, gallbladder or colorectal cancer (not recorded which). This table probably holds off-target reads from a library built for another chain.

CDR3 region: CATSLGFYEQYF. CDR3 nucleotide sequence: TGTGCCACCTCGCTGGGGTTCTACGAGCAGTACTTC. The chain joins TRBV28 to TRBJ2-7; D is unresolved. Between the trimmed V and J ends, which lost 10 bases and 3 bases, there was a span of 13 bases. This CDR3 is built from 12 residues. Germline V CDR1 and CDR2: MDHEN, SYDVKM.

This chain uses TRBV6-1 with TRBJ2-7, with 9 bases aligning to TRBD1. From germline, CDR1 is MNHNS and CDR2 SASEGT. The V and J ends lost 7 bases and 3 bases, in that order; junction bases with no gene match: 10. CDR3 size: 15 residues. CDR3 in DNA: TGTGCCAGCATCTCCCCCGGACAGGGGAACTACGAGCAGTACTTC. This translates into CASISPGQGNYEQYF.

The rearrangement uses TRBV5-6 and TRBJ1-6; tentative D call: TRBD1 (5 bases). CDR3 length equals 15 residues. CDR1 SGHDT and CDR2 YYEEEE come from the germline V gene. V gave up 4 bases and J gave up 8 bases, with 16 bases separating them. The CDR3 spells CASSPVGTNYSPLHF. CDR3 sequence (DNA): TGTGCCAGCAGCCCCGTCGGGACGAATTATTCACCCCTCCACTTT.

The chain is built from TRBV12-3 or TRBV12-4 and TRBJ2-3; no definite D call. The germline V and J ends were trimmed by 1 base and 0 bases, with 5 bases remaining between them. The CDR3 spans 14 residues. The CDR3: CASSLDGSTDTQYF. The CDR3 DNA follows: TGTGCCAGCAGTTTAGACGGGAGCACAGATACGCAGTATTTT.

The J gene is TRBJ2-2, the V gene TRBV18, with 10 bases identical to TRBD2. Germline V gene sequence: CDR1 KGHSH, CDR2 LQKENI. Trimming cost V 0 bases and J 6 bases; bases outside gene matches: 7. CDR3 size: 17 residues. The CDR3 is CASSPPSVAGGSGELFF. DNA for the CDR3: TGTGCCAGCTCACCACCGTCAGTAGCGGGAGGTTCCGGGGAGCTGTTTTTT.

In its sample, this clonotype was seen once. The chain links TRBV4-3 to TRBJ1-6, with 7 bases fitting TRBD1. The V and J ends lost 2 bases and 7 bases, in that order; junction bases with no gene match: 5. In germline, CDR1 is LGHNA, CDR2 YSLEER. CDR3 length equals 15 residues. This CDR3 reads CASSQPTGRNSPLHF. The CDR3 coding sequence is TGCGCCAGCAGCCAACCGACAGGGAGGAATTCACCCCTCCACTTT.

CDR3 sequence reads: CSARETGRETQYF. The CDR3 bases are TGCAGTGCTAGGGAAACAGGGAGAGAGACCCAGTACTTC. This chain joins TRBV20-1 and TRBJ2-5; possibly TRBD1 for D (6 bases). Germline lookup yields CDR1 DFQATT and CDR2 SNEGSKA (reference sequence). Between the trimmed V and J ends, which lost 3 bases and 4 bases, there was a span of 12 bases. The CDR3 spans 13 residues.

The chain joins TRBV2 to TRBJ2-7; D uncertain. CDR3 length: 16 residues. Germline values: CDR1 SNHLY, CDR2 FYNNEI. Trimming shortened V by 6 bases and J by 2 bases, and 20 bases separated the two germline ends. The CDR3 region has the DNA TGTGCCAGCAGACCGAACCGGCCGGACGGAGCCTACGAGCAGTACTTC. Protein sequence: CASRPNRPDGAYEQYF.

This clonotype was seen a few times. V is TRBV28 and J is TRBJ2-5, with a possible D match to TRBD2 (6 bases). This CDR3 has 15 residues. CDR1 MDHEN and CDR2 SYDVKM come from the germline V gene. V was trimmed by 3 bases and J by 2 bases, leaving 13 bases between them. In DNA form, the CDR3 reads TGTGCCAGCAGTTTCCTCCGGGACTCACAAGAGACCCAGTACTTC. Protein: CASSFLRDSQETQYF.

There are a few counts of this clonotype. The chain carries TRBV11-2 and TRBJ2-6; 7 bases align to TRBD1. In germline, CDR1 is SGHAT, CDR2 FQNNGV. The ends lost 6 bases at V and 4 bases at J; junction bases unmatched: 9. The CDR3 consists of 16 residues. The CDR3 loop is CASRYSRGSGANVLTF. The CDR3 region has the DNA TGTGCCAGCAGGTATTCCAGGGGGAGCGGGGCCAACGTCCTGACTTTC.

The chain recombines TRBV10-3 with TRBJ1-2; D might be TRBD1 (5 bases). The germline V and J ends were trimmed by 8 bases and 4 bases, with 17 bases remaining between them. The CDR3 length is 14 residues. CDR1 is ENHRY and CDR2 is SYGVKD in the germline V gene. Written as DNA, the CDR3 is TGTGCCATCGGGGCAGGCCAACCCCTCTATGGCTACACCTTC. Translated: CAIGAGQPLYGYTF.

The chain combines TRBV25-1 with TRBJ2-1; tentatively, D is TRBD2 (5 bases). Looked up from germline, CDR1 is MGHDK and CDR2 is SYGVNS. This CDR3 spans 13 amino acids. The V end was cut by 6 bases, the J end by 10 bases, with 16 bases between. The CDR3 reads CASSHGVGSEQFF. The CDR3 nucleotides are TGTGCCAGCAGCCACGGGGTTGGGTCCGAGCAGTTCTTC.

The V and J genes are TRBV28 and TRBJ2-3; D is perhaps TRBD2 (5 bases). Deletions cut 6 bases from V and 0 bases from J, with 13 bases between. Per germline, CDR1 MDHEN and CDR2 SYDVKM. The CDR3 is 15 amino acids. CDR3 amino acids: CASRSRGGSTDTQYF. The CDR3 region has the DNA TGTGCCAGCAGATCCCGTGGCGGGAGCACAGATACGCAGTATTTT.

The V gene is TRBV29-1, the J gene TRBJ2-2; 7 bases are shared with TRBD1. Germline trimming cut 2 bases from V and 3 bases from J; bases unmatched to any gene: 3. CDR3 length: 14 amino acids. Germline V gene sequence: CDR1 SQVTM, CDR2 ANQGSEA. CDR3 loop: CSVEPGTDTGELFF. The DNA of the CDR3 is TGCAGCGTTGAACCCGGGACAGACACCGGGGAGCTGTTTTTT.

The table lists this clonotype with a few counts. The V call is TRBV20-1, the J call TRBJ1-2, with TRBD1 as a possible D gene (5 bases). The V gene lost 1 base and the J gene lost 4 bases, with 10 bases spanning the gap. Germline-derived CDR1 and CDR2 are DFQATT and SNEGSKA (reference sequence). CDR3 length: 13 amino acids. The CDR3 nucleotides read TGCAGTGCTAGAGTGGACAAAGGCTATGGCTACACCTTC. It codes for CSARVDKGYGYTF.

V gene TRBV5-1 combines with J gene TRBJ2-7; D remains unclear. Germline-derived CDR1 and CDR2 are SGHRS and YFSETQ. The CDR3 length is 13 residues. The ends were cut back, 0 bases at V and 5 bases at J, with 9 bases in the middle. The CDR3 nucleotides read TGCGCCAGCAGCTTGGGGTACCCAAACGAGCAGTACTTC. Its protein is CASSLGYPNEQYF.

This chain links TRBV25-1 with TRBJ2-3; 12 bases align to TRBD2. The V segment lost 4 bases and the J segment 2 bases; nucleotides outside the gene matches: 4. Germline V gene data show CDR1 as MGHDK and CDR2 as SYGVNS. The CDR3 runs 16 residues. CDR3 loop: CASSVPSGGATDTQYF. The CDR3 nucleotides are TGTGCCAGCAGTGTCCCTAGCGGGGGGGCCACAGATACGCAGTATTTT.

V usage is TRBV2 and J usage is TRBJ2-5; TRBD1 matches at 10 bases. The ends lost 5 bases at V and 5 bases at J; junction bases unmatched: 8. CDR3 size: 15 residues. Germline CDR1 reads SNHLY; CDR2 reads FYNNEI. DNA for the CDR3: TGTGCCAGCAGTACTTCCGACAGGGGGCTGGAGACCCAGTACTTC. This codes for CASSTSDRGLETQYF.

CDR3 nucleotide sequence: TGTGCCAGCAGCCTATCCGGGACTTACTTATTTGAGCAGTTCTTC. Amino acids: CASSLSGTYLFEQFF. The chain joins TRBV6-2 or TRBV6-3 to TRBJ2-1, with D possibly being TRBD2 (6 bases). Trimming removed 6 bases from V and 9 bases from J, with 21 bases in between. The CDR3 covers 15 residues. Looked up from germline, CDR1 is MNHEY and CDR2 is SVGEGT.

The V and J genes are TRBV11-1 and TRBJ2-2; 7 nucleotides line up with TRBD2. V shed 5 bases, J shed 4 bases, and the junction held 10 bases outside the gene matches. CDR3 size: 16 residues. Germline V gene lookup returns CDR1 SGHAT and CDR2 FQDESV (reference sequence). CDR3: CASSPHGGGPTGELFF. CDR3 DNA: TGTGCCAGCAGCCCGCATGGGGGAGGGCCCACCGGGGAGCTGTTTTTT.

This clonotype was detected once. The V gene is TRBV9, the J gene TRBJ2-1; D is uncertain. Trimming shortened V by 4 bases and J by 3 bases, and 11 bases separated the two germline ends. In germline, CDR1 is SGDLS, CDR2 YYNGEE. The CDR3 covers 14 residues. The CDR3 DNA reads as TGTGCCAGCAGCCCCCCGACAAGCTACAATGAGCAGTTCTTC. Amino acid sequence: CASSPPTSYNEQFF.

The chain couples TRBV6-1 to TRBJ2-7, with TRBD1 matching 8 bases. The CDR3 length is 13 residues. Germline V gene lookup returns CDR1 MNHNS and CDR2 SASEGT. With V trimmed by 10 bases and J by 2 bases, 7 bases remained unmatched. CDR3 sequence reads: CAIAGQDTYEQYF. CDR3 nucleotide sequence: TGTGCCATTGCGGGACAGGACACCTACGAGCAGTACTTC.

CDR3 sequence: CASSPLWTEGETQYF. DNA of the CDR3: TGTGCCAGCAGCCCTCTCTGGACAGAGGGAGAGACCCAGTACTTC. This chain links TRBV28 with TRBJ2-5, with D maybe TRBD1 (6 bases). Trimming stripped 6 bases from V and 4 bases from J, with 18 bases between. Germline V gene data show CDR1 as MDHEN and CDR2 as SYDVKM. CDR3 size: 15 residues.

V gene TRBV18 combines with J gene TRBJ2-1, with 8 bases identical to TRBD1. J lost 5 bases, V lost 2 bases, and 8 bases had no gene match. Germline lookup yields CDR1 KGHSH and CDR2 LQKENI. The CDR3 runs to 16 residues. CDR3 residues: CASSPGTGIYHNEQFF. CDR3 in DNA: TGTGCCAGCTCACCAGGGACAGGCATATACCACAATGAGCAGTTCTTC.

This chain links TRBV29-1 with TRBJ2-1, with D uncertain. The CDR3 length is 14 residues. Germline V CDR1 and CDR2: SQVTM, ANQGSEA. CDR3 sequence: CTSVGQSSYNEQFF. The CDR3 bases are TGCACTTCTGTAGGTCAGAGCTCCTACAATGAGCAGTTCTTC.

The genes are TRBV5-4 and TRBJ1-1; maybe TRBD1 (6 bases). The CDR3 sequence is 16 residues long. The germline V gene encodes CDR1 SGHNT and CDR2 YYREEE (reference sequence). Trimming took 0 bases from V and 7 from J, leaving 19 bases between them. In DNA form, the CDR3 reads TGTGCCAGCAGCTTGGATCAACGGTCCGGGGGCGTTGAAGCTTTCTTT. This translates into CASSLDQRSGGVEAFF.

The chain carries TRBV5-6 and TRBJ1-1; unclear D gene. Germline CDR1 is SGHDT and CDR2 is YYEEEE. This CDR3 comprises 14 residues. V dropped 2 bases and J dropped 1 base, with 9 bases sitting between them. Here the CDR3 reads CASSFTGRNTEAFF. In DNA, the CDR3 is TGTGCCAGCAGCTTTACGGGCCGGAACACTGAAGCTTTCTTT.

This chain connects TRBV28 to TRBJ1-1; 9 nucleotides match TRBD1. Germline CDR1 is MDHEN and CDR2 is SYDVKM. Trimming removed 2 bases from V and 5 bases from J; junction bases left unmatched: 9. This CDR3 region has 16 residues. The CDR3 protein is CASSLLQGAGGTEAFF. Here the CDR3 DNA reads TGTGCCAGCAGTTTACTACAGGGGGCAGGGGGGACTGAAGCTTTCTTT.